Listed here is a single T cell receptor (beta chain). What it recognizes is unknown. The length of the CDR3 is 15 residues. The germline V gene encodes CDR1 SGHRS and CDR2 YFSETQ. Trimming cost V 2 bases and J 4 bases; bases outside gene matches: 5. Extracted RNA was reverse transcribed into cDNA, the sequencing template. Only in-frame clones appear in the TCRdb table, and some are missing; sequencing was by immunoSEQ multiplex PCR. The sample lists about 20,000 clones, 65% to 75% occurring once. Samples from alopecia areata patients were lesional scalp punch biopsies and peripheral blood. The sample belongs to a study of CD8+ T cells in alopecia areata. Study-wide background: In an open-label trial, patients got 5 to 10 mg tofacitinib twice daily.

The study, taken as a whole, reports: Lesional scalp, notably in alopecia totalis/universalis, had clonality above that of normal scalp. Possibly as an HLA-related effect, TCR sharing across patients appeared less clear than in mice.

This chain uses TRBV5-1 with TRBJ2-1; 8 bases align to TRBD2. This material consisted of skin, taken at week 0. The sequence was collected from a human donor with alopecia areata. This chain's CDR3 is CASSFTSGRYNEQFF. CDR3 in DNA: TGCGCCAGCAGCTTTACCAGCGGGAGATACAATGAGCAGTTCTTC.